The sequence of this T cell receptor beta chain was determined in a study of neurological immune-mediated disorders. Each CDR3 protein gets one entry after TCRdb re-called the 5' RACE reads with MiXCR. The repertoire holds some 120,000 distinct CDR3 sequences, with roughly 3.4% as singletons. V lost 8 bases and J lost 1; bases outside the gene matches: 10. This CDR3 spans 16 amino acids. The germline gives CDR1 SGHAT, CDR2 FQNNGV. This clonotype was recorded many times. Sequences were obtained from PBMCs. The rearrangement joins TRBV11-2 to TRBJ2-3, with 9 bases fitting TRBD2. This clonotype was obtained from a woman in her twenties or thirties with multiple sclerosis. The CDR3 DNA follows: TGTGCCAGCCGGGGGTTAGCGGGAGACCGCACAGATACGCAGTATTTT. This codes for CASRGLAGDRTDTQYF.